One sample yielded the 26 T cell receptor beta chains listed below, sequenced in a study of T-cell memory formation after mild COVID-19. MiXCR, run by TCRdb on the 5' RACE reads, gives a single entry per CDR3 protein. Here the sample spans more than 25,000 distinct CDR3 sequences, less than 8% being singletons. The sequenced sample consisted of PBMCs or a T cell subset sorted from them (not recorded which). Receptor source: an adult woman who had mild COVID-19 (a few samples of this study predate the infection). Cell type and time point are not known.

This clonotype was picked up many times. The chain joins TRBV7-2 to TRBJ1-1; D not certain. V lost 3 bases, J lost 9 bases, and 8 bases lay in between. The CDR3 covers 11 residues. Germline V gives CDR1 SGHTA, CDR2 FQGNSA. CDR3 sequence reads: CASSFARQAFF. CDR3 DNA: TGTGCCAGCAGCTTTGCCCGCCAAGCTTTCTTT.

The chain combines TRBV10-3 with TRBJ1-1, with D tentatively TRBD1 (6 bases). Germline V gene data show CDR1 as ENHRY and CDR2 as SYGVKD. Deletions cut 8 bases from V and 4 bases from J, with 14 bases between. CDR3 length: 13 amino acids. CDR3 sequence: CAIQGPTGTEAFF. In nucleotides, the CDR3 is TGTGCCATCCAAGGCCCGACAGGCACTGAAGCTTTCTTT.

This clonotype has at least ten counts. V usage is TRBV2 and J usage is TRBJ2-1; D remains unclear. This CDR3 region has 11 residues. Trimming removed 6 bases from V and 5 bases from J, with 5 bases in between. Germline lookup yields CDR1 SNHLY and CDR2 FYNNEI. CDR3 residues: CASSENNEQFF. The CDR3 DNA follows: TGTGCCAGCAGCGAGAACAATGAGCAGTTCTTC.

This clonotype was seen at least ten times. V is TRBV6-6 and J is TRBJ1-5, with D possibly TRBD1 on 5 matching bases. Germline V gene sequence: CDR1 MNHNY, CDR2 SVGAGI (reference sequence). This CDR3 contains 15 residues. V lost 8 bases and J 0 bases, leaving 14 bases between the germline ends. This chain's CDR3 is CASGQGDYSNQPQHF. The CDR3 region has the DNA TGTGCCAGCGGTCAGGGAGATTATAGCAATCAGCCCCAGCATTTT.

This clonotype showed up many times. V usage is TRBV12-3 or TRBV12-4 and J usage is TRBJ2-2; D remains unclear. This CDR3 has 13 residues. V was shortened by 7 bases and J by 6 bases, with 12 bases between the two germline ends. CDR3 nucleotides: TGTGCCAGCACCTCCTCCGGACCCGGGGAGCTGTTTTTT. Translating gives CASTSSGPGELFF.

This clonotype was recorded many times. This chain connects TRBV18 to TRBJ2-7; the D gene is possibly TRBD2 (6 bases). Trimming removed 6 bases from V and 6 bases from J, with 18 bases in between. Looked up from germline, CDR1 is KGHSH and CDR2 is LQKENI. This CDR3 contains 14 residues. The CDR3 spells CASSDHMGTAEQYF. CDR3 coding DNA: TGTGCCAGCTCGGATCACATGGGGACTGCCGAGCAGTACTTC.

This clonotype has at least ten counts. The rearrangement joins TRBV21-1 to TRBJ1-2; the D call TRBD1 from the table was never checked on the DNA. TRBV21-1 is a known pseudogene. This CDR3 has 15 residues. CDR3 sequence (DNA): TGTGCCAGCAGCAAAGAAGCGCGCCGGGACTATGGCTACACCTTC. It specifies CASSKEARRDYGYTF.

The V call is TRBV5-6, the J call TRBJ2-1; tentative D call: TRBD1 (6 bases). Germline V CDR1 and CDR2: SGHDT, YYEEEE. This CDR3 has 16 residues. V was cut by 2 bases and J by 4 bases, with 16 bases left in between. CDR3 coding DNA: TGTGCCAGCAGCTTCGACCGGGACACCGGGTACAATGAGCAGTTCTTC. Translating it yields CASSFDRDTGYNEQFF.

This clonotype was found many times. The chain recombines TRBV7-3 with TRBJ2-7; TRBD1 might be the D (6 bases). V shed 5 bases and J shed 0 bases, with 26 bases lying between them. The germline gives CDR1 SGHTA, CDR2 FQGTGA. This CDR3 has 19 residues. The CDR3 protein is CASSPGDIRPHRVSYEQYF. The CDR3, as DNA: TGTGCCAGCAGCCCCGGGGACATCCGGCCCCACCGAGTCTCCTACGAGCAGTACTTC.

This clonotype showed up many times. CDR3 in amino acids: CASRTTSWDTQYF. DNA of the CDR3: TGTGCCAGCAGGACGACTAGCTGGGATACGCAGTATTTT. The genes are TRBV2 and TRBJ2-3; 7 nucleotides align to TRBD2. The CDR3 totals 13 residues. Losses at the gene ends were 6 bases for V and 6 bases for J; bases not matched to a gene: 6. The germline CDR1 and CDR2 sequences are SNHLY and FYNNEI.

Ten or more counts support this clonotype. This sequence joins TRBV4-3 and TRBJ1-4, with no clear D. The V end was cut by 5 bases, the J end by 1 base, with 8 bases between. The CDR3 spans 14 residues. Germline CDR1 is LGHNA and CDR2 is YSLEER. CDR3 residues: CASSWSGTNEKLFF. DNA for the CDR3: TGCGCCAGCAGCTGGAGCGGAACTAATGAAAAACTGTTTTTT.

Relative to its sample, this clonotype is large. This chain joins TRBV20-1 and TRBJ2-7, with 7 bases aligning to TRBD1. The CDR3 is 14 residues long. CDR1 is DFQATT and CDR2 is SNEGSKA in the germline V gene (reference sequence). The J segment lost 5 bases and the V segment lost 0 bases, leaving 7 bases of the junction unmatched. The DNA for the CDR3 is TGCAGTGCTAGAGATCCGGGACAGCTCCACGAGCAGTACTTC. Translated: CSARDPGQLHEQYF.

The chain uses TRBV7-2 and TRBJ1-2; the D gene is possibly TRBD1 (5 bases). The V gene lost 5 bases and the J gene lost 1 base, with 8 bases spanning the gap. Germline V gene lookup returns CDR1 SGHTA and CDR2 FQGNSA. The CDR3 spans 13 residues. The CDR3: CASSPGHNYGYTF. The CDR3 DNA is TGTGCCAGCAGCCCCGGACATAACTATGGCTACACCTTC.

This clonotype was seen at least ten times. V and J are TRBV12-3 or TRBV12-4 and TRBJ2-3, with D tentatively TRBD1 (7 bases). Trimming shortened V by 4 bases and J by 3 bases, and 11 bases separated the two germline ends. The length of the CDR3 is 14 residues. CDR3 nucleotide sequence: TGTGCCAGCAGTTACAGGGGACTGACAGATACGCAGTATTTT. Amino acids: CASSYRGLTDTQYF.

The chain couples TRBV6-5 to TRBJ2-7; the D gene could be TRBD1 or TRBD2 (5 bases each). Per germline, CDR1 MNHEY and CDR2 SVGAGI. V lost 7 bases and J 2 bases, leaving 12 bases between the germline ends. The CDR3 is 13 amino acids. Written as DNA, the CDR3 is TGTGCCAGCACCGGGACGGAAACCTACGAGCAGTACTTC. Protein sequence: CASTGTETYEQYF.

This clonotype has a count of ten or more. The V and J genes are TRBV2 and TRBJ1-6; D unclear. Germline CDR1 and CDR2: SNHLY and FYNNEI. The ends were cut back, 8 bases at V and 0 bases at J, with 11 bases in the middle. CDR3 length: 15 residues. The CDR3 nucleotides read TGTGCCAGCCGAATAGGCAGCTCCTATAATTCACCCCTCCACTTT. It codes for CASRIGSSYNSPLHF.

This clonotype was detected many times. The chain links TRBV20-1 to TRBJ2-7; weak D call: TRBD1 (5 bases). Trimming left V 0 bases short and J 5 bases short, with 8 bases between. The CDR3 has 12 residues. Germline V gene lookup returns CDR1 DFQATT and CDR2 SNEGSKA (reference sequence). The CDR3 nucleotides are TGCAGTGCTAGAGACAGGGCCCACGAGCAGTACTTC. Translation gives CSARDRAHEQYF.

This clonotype was counted many times. The chain recombines TRBV7-9 with TRBJ2-7, with TRBD1 matching over 8 bases. The CDR3 length is 15 residues. V lost 4 bases, J lost 1 base, and 6 bases stayed unmatched. Germline-derived CDR1 and CDR2 are SEHNR and FQNEAQ (reference sequence). The CDR3: CASSSRTGRSYEQYF. CDR3 sequence (DNA): TGTGCCAGCAGCTCCAGGACAGGGCGTTCCTACGAGCAGTACTTC.

This clonotype was detected many times. CDR3 residues: CAWRGEGSYNSPLHF. CDR3 DNA: TGTGCCTGGAGGGGGGAAGGTTCCTATAATTCACCCCTCCACTTT. This rearrangement joins TRBV30 to TRBJ1-6; tentative D call: TRBD1 (5 bases). Germline assignment: CDR1 GTSNPN and CDR2 SVGIG (reference sequence). The germline V and J ends were trimmed by 3 bases and 1 base, with 10 bases remaining between them. This CDR3 is 15 amino acids long.

Many counts were recorded for this clonotype. The chain has TRBV6-5 and TRBJ2-5; D gene ambiguous. V lost 5 bases and J lost 2, with 9 bases in between. CDR1 is MNHEY and CDR2 is SVGAGI in the germline V gene. This CDR3 has 13 amino acids. CDR3 coding DNA: TGTGCCAGCAGTCACCAACCACAAGAGACCCAGTACTTC. Translated: CASSHQPQETQYF.

This clonotype was picked up many times. The CDR3 DNA sequence: TGTGCCAGCAGCTTAGATTCCTCGGCTAGCGGGGGGCAAGCCTACGAGCAGTACTTC. Its translation is CASSLDSSASGGQAYEQYF. The V call is TRBV11-2, the J call TRBJ2-7; the match to TRBD2 covers 11 bases. CDR1 is SGHAT and CDR2 is FQNNGV in the germline V gene. The CDR3 length is 19 residues. The trim removed 0 bases at V and 2 bases at J, leaving 12 bases unmatched.

This clonotype was seen ten or more times. J is TRBJ2-7 and V is TRBV6-2 or TRBV6-3; D is perhaps TRBD1 or TRBD2 (5 bases each). V was shortened by 6 bases and J by 4 bases, with 16 bases between the two germline ends. This CDR3 region has 14 residues. Germline-derived CDR1 and CDR2 are MNHEY and SVGEGT. The CDR3 bases are TGTGCCAGCAGACCCGGGACCAACACTTACGAGCAGTACTTC. Translating it yields CASRPGTNTYEQYF.

The genes are TRBV30 and TRBJ2-7; D not resolved. V lost 2 bases to trimming and J lost 0 bases, with 11 bases between them. CDR3 length: 14 amino acids. Germline V CDR1 and CDR2: GTSNPN, SVGIG (reference sequence). CDR3 in amino acids: CAWSSDRTSYEQYF. The CDR3 nucleotides read TGTGCCTGGAGTAGCGACCGTACCTCCTACGAGCAGTACTTC.

At least ten counts were recorded for this clonotype. Here the CDR3 DNA reads TGTGCCAGCAGCCGTAGGGACGTAGGAAACACCATATATTTT. Its protein is CASSRRDVGNTIYF. This chain uses TRBV14 with TRBJ1-3; D possibly corresponds to TRBD1 (5 bases). This CDR3 is built from 14 residues. Looked up from germline, CDR1 is SGHDN and CDR2 is FVKESK. Trimming shortened V by 4 bases and J by 4 bases, and 11 bases separated the two germline ends.

This clonotype was counted at least ten times. This chain joins TRBV19 and TRBJ1-3, with D perhaps TRBD1 (5 bases). The germline V gene has CDR1 LNHDA and CDR2 SQIVND (reference sequence). CDR3 length: 15 residues. The V end was cut by 5 bases, the J end by 4 bases, with 15 bases between. The CDR3, as DNA: TGTGCCAGTAGTGTATCCGGGACCGCCGGAAACACCATATATTTT. It encodes CASSVSGTAGNTIYF.

This clonotype was seen ten or more times. V is TRBV7-8 and J is TRBJ2-1; 7 nucleotides line up with TRBD2. The CDR3 extends over 15 amino acids. Germline CDR1 is SGHVS and CDR2 is FQNEAQ. J gave up 4 bases and V 4 bases, and 7 bases lay outside the gene matches. DNA for the CDR3: TGTGCCAGCAGCTCCCTGACGGGGGGATACAATGAGCAGTTCTTC. Amino acid sequence: CASSSLTGGYNEQFF.